The clone carrying this T cell receptor (beta chain) has at least ten counts. The sample belongs to a study of blood T cell repertoires in COVID-19. Germline CDR1 LNHDA, CDR2 SQIVND (reference sequence). The V and J ends lost 5 bases and 2 bases respectively, with 15 bases between them. CDR3 length: 16 residues. TCRdb's table, derived via immunoSEQ multiplex PCR, lists solely in-frame clones and lacks some. In the table there are 370,000 or so clones, about 87% of which are singletons. Material for sequencing was PBMCs or T cells enriched from blood (not recorded which). This sequence originates from a man in his thirties or forties who had recovered from COVID-19. V and J are TRBV19 and TRBJ1-4; D is ambiguous. The CDR3 DNA is TGTGCCAGTAGTTCCACGCCCGAGGGTACTAATGAAAAACTGTTTTTT. It codes for CASSSTPEGTNEKLFF.